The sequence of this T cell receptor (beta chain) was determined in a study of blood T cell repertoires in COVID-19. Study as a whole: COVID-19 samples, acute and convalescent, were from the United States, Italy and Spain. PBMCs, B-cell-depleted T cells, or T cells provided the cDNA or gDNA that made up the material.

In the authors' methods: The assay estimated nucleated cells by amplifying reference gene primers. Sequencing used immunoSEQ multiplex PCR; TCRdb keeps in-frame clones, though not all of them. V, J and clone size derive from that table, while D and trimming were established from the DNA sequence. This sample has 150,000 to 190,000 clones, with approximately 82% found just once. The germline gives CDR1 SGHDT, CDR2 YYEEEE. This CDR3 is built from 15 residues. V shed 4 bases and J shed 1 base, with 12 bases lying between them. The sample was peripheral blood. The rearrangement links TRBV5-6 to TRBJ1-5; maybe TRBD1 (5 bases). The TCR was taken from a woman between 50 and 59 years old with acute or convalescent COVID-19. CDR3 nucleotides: TGTGCCAGCAGCCCCAACGGGGGGAGCAATCAGCCCCAGCATTTT. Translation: CASSPNGGSNQPQHF.